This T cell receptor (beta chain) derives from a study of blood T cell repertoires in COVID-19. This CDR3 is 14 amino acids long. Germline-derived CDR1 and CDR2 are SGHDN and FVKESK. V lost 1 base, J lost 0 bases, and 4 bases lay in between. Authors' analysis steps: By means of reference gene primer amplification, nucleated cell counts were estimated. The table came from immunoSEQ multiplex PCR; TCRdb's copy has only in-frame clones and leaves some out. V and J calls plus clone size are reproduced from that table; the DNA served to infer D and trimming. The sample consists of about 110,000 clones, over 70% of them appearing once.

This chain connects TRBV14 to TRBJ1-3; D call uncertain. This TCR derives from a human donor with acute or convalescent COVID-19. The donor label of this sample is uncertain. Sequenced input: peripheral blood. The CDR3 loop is CASSQAGSGNTIYF. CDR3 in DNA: TGTGCCAGCAGCCAAGCCGGCTCTGGAAACACCATATATTTT.